What follows are 24 T cell receptor beta chains derived from one specimen sequenced in a study of Ad26.COV2.S vaccination and SARS-CoV-2 variants. Treatment of the sample: 19 received Ad26.COV2.S at low or high dose, single or two shots; a few received placebo; per-sample allocation not given. Repertoires come from day 63 after the first vaccine or placebo injection. Assay used: immunoSEQ multiplex PCR; TCRdb lists only in-frame clones, some missing. The sample lists some 520,000 clones; around 88% were seen once. The specimen comprised peripheral blood, sampled in a trial of Ad26.COV2.S vaccine versus placebo. Receptors were obtained from a person aged 18-65 years who received the Ad26.COV2.S COVID-19 vaccine or a placebo.

The rearrangement joins TRBV5-1 to TRBJ2-7; TRBD1 might be the D (5 bases). The CDR3 extends over 15 amino acids. The V gene lost 6 bases and the J gene lost 5 bases, with 21 bases spanning the gap. The germline CDR1 and CDR2 sequences are SGHRS and YFSETQ. CDR3 bases: TGCGCCAGCACGGTAGGTTTTATGATAGGGGACGAGCAGTACTTC. Translation: CASTVGFMIGDEQYF.

With respect to this clone: Other nucleotide sequences from this sample produce the same CDR3. The chain has TRBV6-5 and TRBJ2-1, with TRBD1 as a possible D gene (5 bases). The germline CDR1 and CDR2 sequences are MNHEY and SVGAGI. CDR3 size: 13 residues. With 0 bases removed from V and 9 bases from J, the gap between germline ends came to 9 bases. The CDR3 reads CASSYSNRGEQFF. Written as DNA, the CDR3 is TGTGCCAGCAGTTACTCGAATAGGGGTGAGCAGTTCTTC.

The chain is built from TRBV3-1 (or the pseudogene TRBV3-2) and TRBJ2-7; D may be TRBD2 (5 bases). Per germline, CDR1 LGHDT and CDR2 YNNKEL (reference sequence). The V end was cut by 3 bases, the J end by 3 bases, with 15 bases between. This CDR3 region has 15 residues. This CDR3 is CASSHGQVGIYEQYF. For the CDR3, the DNA is TGTGCCAGCAGCCATGGGCAGGTCGGGATCTACGAGCAGTACTTC.

This clone has just one count. The chain carries TRBV3-1 (or the pseudogene TRBV3-2) and TRBJ2-2; D perhaps matches TRBD1 (7 bases). Trimming took 4 bases from V and 4 from J, leaving 13 bases between them. Germline CDR1 and CDR2: LGHDT and YNNKEL (reference sequence). The CDR3 runs to 15 residues. The CDR3 protein is CASSRRGPVTGELFF. The CDR3 bases are TGTGCCAGCAGCCGGAGGGGGCCGGTCACCGGGGAGCTGTTTTTT.

The chain uses TRBV6-2 or TRBV6-3 and TRBJ1-5; 11 bases agree with TRBD1. Germline-derived CDR1 and CDR2 are MNHEY and SVGEGT. The CDR3 consists of 15 residues. V shed 6 bases, J shed 3 bases, and the junction held 4 bases outside the gene matches. The CDR3 is CASSEGQGDNQPQHF. CDR3 nucleotides: TGTGCCAGCAGCGAGGGACAGGGGGACAATCAGCCCCAGCATTTT.

The CDR3 region has the DNA TGTGCCAGCAGCTATGGAGGGCATGAGCAGTTCTTC. It codes for CASSYGGHEQFF. The chain couples TRBV7-2 to TRBJ2-1, with D perhaps TRBD2 (6 bases). Germline V gene lookup returns CDR1 SGHTA and CDR2 FQGNSA. The V and J ends lost 4 bases and 8 bases respectively, with 9 bases between them. This CDR3 contains 12 residues.

The chain combines TRBV30 with TRBJ1-1, with 7 bases fitting TRBD1. CDR3 length equals 12 residues. V shed 8 bases and J 1 base; nucleotides not matched to a gene: 4. CDR1 and CDR2 from the germline V gene are GTSNPN and SVGIG (reference sequence). CDR3 nucleotide sequence: TGTGCCCGACAGGGAGAGAACACTGAAGCTTTCTTT. Translation: CARQGENTEAFF.

The rearrangement joins TRBV28 to TRBJ1-3; D possibly corresponds to TRBD1 (6 bases). V was clipped by 5 bases and J by 0 bases, with 20 bases between them. Per germline, CDR1 MDHEN and CDR2 SYDVKM. The CDR3 is 18 residues long. The CDR3 spells CASSINYQGTLSGNTIYF. CDR3 nucleotide sequence: TGTGCCAGCAGTATAAATTATCAGGGGACCCTCTCTGGAAACACCATATATTTT.

The sample holds a few counts of this clone. The gene calls are TRBV7-9 and TRBJ2-7; D unclear. V was clipped by 1 base and J by 6 bases, with 10 bases between them. Germline CDR1 SEHNR, CDR2 FQNEAQ (reference sequence). CDR3 length equals 13 residues. The CDR3 spells CASSLDIGSEQYF. CDR3 bases: TGTGCCAGCAGCTTAGATATCGGGTCCGAGCAGTACTTC.

The chain recombines TRBV12-3 or TRBV12-4 with TRBJ1-1, with D unclear. This CDR3 spans 11 amino acids. The ends were cut back, 8 bases at V and 8 bases at J, with 12 bases in the middle. In nucleotides, the CDR3 is TGTGCCAGCGAAACATGGCACGAAGCTTTCTTT. Amino acid sequence: CASETWHEAFF.

V usage is TRBV2 and J usage is TRBJ2-1, with 10 bases that match TRBD2. This CDR3 has 16 residues. Per the germline V gene, CDR1 is SNHLY and CDR2 is FYNNEI. V lost 4 bases and J lost 5; bases outside the gene matches: 8. The DNA for the CDR3 is TGTGCCAGCAGTGGGTTTGGTCTAGCGGGGGACAATGAGCAGTTCTTC. Protein product: CASSGFGLAGDNEQFF. The whole variable domain, filled in from reference TRBV2 and TRBJ2-1, reads EPEVTQTPSHQVTQMGQEVILRCVPISNHLYFYWYRQILGQKVEFLVSFYNNEISEKSEIFDDQFSVERPDGSNFTLKIRSTKLEDSAMYFCASSGFGLAGDNEQFFGPGTRLTVL.

This chain connects TRBV7-8 to TRBJ2-2; a possible D gene is TRBD1 (6 bases). The CDR3 length is 18 residues. Trimming cost V 2 bases and J 1 base, with 17 bases left between them. Germline CDR1 SGHVS, CDR2 FQNEAQ. The CDR3 here is CASSLKIVGTQNTGELFF. The CDR3 DNA reads as TGTGCCAGCAGCTTAAAAATAGTTGGGACACAGAACACCGGGGAGCTGTTTTTT.

A single count supports this clone. V and J are TRBV19 and TRBJ1-2, with a tentative D call TRBD1 (6 bases). Trimming took off 7 bases at V and 3 bases at J, with 12 bases between the two ends. CDR1 and CDR2 (germline): LNHDA, SQIVND (reference sequence). This CDR3 has 13 amino acids. As DNA, the CDR3 is TGTGCCAGTACAGGGGCCGAGGACTATGGCTACACCTTC. Amino acids: CASTGAEDYGYTF.

This chain joins TRBV12-3 or TRBV12-4 and TRBJ2-5; TRBD1 agrees at 7 bases. After removal of 6 bases from V and 4 bases from J, the junction contained 5 bases not matched to a gene. The CDR3 loop spans 13 amino acids. CDR3 bases: TGTGCCAGCAGGAGACAGGGTATAGAGACCCAGTACTTC. Amino acids: CASRRQGIETQYF.

V gene TRBV19 combines with J gene TRBJ2-7; 9 nucleotides agree with TRBD2. V lost 4 bases and J lost 0; bases outside the gene matches: 7. CDR1 and CDR2 (germline): LNHDA, SQIVND (reference sequence). The CDR3 length is 16 residues. The CDR3 DNA reads as TGTGCCAGTAGTAAGCCCCCAGCGGGGGGCTCCTACGAGCAGTACTTC. Protein product: CASSKPPAGGSYEQYF.

The CDR3 coding sequence is TGTGCCAGCAGCGGAGGTGGAGGAATTGGAGAGACCCAGTACTTC. Protein: CASSGGGGIGETQYF. The chain joins TRBV7-8 to TRBJ2-5; D is possibly TRBD2 (5 bases). The CDR3 consists of 15 residues. V lost 5 bases, J lost 4 bases, and 17 bases lay in between. The germline CDR1 and CDR2 sequences are SGHVS and FQNEAQ.

The V and J genes are TRBV29-1 and TRBJ1-1, with D tentatively TRBD1 (5 bases). The CDR3 loop spans 13 amino acids. The germline CDR1 and CDR2 sequences are SQVTM and ANQGSEA. Trimming left V 1 base short and J 2 bases short, with 8 bases between. The CDR3 protein is CSVEGQGNTEAFF. In DNA, the CDR3 is TGCAGCGTTGAAGGGCAGGGAAACACTGAAGCTTTCTTT.

This sequence joins TRBV5-1 and TRBJ2-1, with TRBD2 identical over 12 bases. CDR1 is SGHRS and CDR2 is YFSETQ in the germline V gene. Trimming took 0 bases from V and 4 from J; bases not matched to a gene: 5. This CDR3 spans 17 amino acids. The CDR3 region is CASSLVLAGGGYNEQFF. The CDR3 nucleotides are TGCGCCAGCAGCTTGGTCCTAGCGGGAGGGGGGTACAATGAGCAGTTCTTC. Combining the CDR3 with reference TRBV5-1 and TRBJ2-1 gives the whole variable domain KAGVTQTPRYLIKTRGQQVTLSCSPISGHRSVSWYQQTPGQGLQFLFEYFSETQRNKGNFPGRFSGRQFSNSRSEMNVSTLELGDSALYLCASSLVLAGGGYNEQFFGPGTRLTVL.

In this sample, this clone turned up once. This rearrangement joins TRBV6-5 to TRBJ2-5; D is tentatively TRBD1 or TRBD2 (5 bases each). Per germline, CDR1 MNHEY and CDR2 SVGAGI. Trimming cost V 7 bases and J 3 bases, with 18 bases left between them. The CDR3 loop spans 15 amino acids. In nucleotides, the CDR3 is TGTGCCAGCAAGTTCATTGGGGGATTCGAAGAGACCCAGTACTTC. It is translated as CASKFIGGFEETQYF.

Remarks on this clone: Other DNA sequences in the sample encode the same CDR3. The chain joins TRBV7-8 to TRBJ1-4; TRBD1 aligns across 7 bases. This CDR3 contains 14 residues. Trimming removed 1 base from V and 7 bases from J; junction bases left unmatched: 3. Per the germline V gene, CDR1 is SGHVS and CDR2 is FQNEAQ. The CDR3 sequence is CASSLGQGGEKLFF. CDR3 in DNA: TGTGCCAGCAGCTTAGGACAGGGAGGTGAAAAACTGTTTTTT. Using reference TRBV7-8 and TRBJ1-4 for the parts outside the CDR3, the full variable domain is GAGVSQSPRYKVAKRGQDVALRCDPISGHVSLFWYQQALGQGPEFLTYFQNEAQLDKSGLPSDRFFAERPEGSVSTLKIQRTQQEDSAVYLCASSLGQGGEKLFFGSGTQLSVL.

This chain links TRBV5-1 with TRBJ2-1, with TRBD2 identical over 7 bases. Germline CDR1 and CDR2: SGHRS and YFSETQ. V dropped 2 bases and J dropped 5; count of bases not matched to a gene: 1. The CDR3 loop spans 13 amino acids. The CDR3 DNA sequence: TGCGCCAGCAGCTTAGGGACTAACAATGAGCAGTTCTTC. Amino acid sequence: CASSLGTNNEQFF.

The gene calls are TRBV11-2 and TRBJ1-5; D is possibly TRBD1 (5 bases). The germline V and J ends were trimmed by 5 bases and 4 bases, with 9 bases remaining between them. The germline V gene has CDR1 SGHAT and CDR2 FQNNGV. This CDR3 contains 13 residues. The CDR3 loop is CASSPDSNQPQHF. The DNA for the CDR3 is TGTGCCAGCAGCCCAGACAGTAATCAGCCCCAGCATTTT. Full variable domain (rest looked up from reference TRBV11-2 and TRBJ1-5): EAGVAQSPRYKIIEKRQSVAFWCNPISGHATLYWYQQILGQGPKLLIQFQNNGVVDDSQLPKDRFSAERLKGVDSTLKIQPAKLEDSAVYLCASSPDSNQPQHFGDGTRLSIL.

The chain employs TRBV19 and TRBJ1-5; 7 positions agree with TRBD1. V lost 7 bases, J lost 14 bases, and 17 bases stayed unmatched. The CDR3 consists of 14 residues. Germline CDR1 and CDR2: LNHDA and SQIVND (reference sequence). In DNA, the CDR3 is TGTGCCAGTACCTTCCCTGGGGTAGGGGGCCAAAAGCATTTT. It yields the protein CASTFPGVGGQKHF. Full variable domain (remainder filled in from reference TRBV19 and TRBJ1-5): DGGITQSPKYLFRKEGQNVTLSCEQNLNHDAMYWYRQDPGQGLRLIYYSQIVNDFQKGDIAEGYSVSREKKESFPLTVTSAQKNPTAFYLCASTFPGVGGQKHFGDGTRLSIL.

The chain recombines TRBV28 with TRBJ2-3; tentatively, D is TRBD2 (5 bases). The ends were cut back, 5 bases at V and 14 bases at J, with 14 bases in the middle. Germline V gene lookup returns CDR1 MDHEN and CDR2 SYDVKM. The CDR3 consists of 11 residues. In nucleotides, the CDR3 is TGTGCCAGCAGTACGGGGTCCAAGGGGTATTTT. Its translation: CASSTGSKGYF.